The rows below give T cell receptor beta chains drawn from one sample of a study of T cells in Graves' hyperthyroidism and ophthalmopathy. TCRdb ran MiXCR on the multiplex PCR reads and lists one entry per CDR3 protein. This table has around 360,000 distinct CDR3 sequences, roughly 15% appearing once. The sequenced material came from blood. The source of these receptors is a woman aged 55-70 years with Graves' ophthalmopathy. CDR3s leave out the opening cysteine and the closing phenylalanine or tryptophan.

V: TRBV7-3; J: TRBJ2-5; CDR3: ASSLRGGTSGRQETQY
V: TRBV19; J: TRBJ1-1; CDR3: ASSRHGQNTEAF
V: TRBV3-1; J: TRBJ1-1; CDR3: ASSRATGNTEAF
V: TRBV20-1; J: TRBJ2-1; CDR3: SVPRTSAYNEQF
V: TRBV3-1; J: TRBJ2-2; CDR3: ASSQLQGGELF
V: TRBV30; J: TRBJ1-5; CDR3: ACRDGSNQPQH
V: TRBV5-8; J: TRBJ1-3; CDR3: ASSLDRANGNTIY
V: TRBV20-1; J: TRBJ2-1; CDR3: SAFDRGRSYNEQF
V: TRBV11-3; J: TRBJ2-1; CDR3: ASSLGQRGSYNEQF
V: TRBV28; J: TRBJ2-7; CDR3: ASTQQGVRLHEQY
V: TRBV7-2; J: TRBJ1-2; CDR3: ASGQQGIYGYT
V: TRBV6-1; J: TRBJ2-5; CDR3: ASSEALRTAGETQY
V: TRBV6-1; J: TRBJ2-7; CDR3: ASSHAAGGPTYEQY
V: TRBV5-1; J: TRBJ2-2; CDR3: ASSEEGANTGELF
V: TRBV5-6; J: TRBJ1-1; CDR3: ASSFSVNTEAF
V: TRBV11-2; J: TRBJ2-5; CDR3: ASITTTGRGETQY
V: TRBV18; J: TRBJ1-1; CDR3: ASSPPRGRDTEAF
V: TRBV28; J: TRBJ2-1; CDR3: ASRHRLAGGDEQF
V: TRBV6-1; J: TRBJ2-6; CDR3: ASSEFPSGANVLT
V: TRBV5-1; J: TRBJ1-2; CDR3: ASSQSGTVNYGYT
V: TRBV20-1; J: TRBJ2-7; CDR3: SVGQGASHEQY
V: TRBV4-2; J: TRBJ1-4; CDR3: ASSQDGEKLF
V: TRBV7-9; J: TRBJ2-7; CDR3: ASSPGAGVVEQY
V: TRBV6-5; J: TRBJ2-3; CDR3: ASSYSSWDRGSDTQY
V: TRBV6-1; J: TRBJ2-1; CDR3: ASRATTGTSGSNEQF